This TCR beta chain was documented in a study of glioma-infiltrating T cells. Study-wide findings and caveats: Non-neoplastic patients had below-expected tissue-blood divergence, while all gliomas exceeded expectation. Patients with low tissue-blood divergence carried a signature set of shared blood CDR3 motifs. Very few CDR3 sequences were shared between tissue and blood.

Amplification of TCR alpha and beta CDR3 regions from RNA used iRepertoire nested multiplex PCR. TCRdb reprocessed the multiplex PCR reads with MiXCR, giving one entry per CDR3 protein. The sample shows 300,000 to 450,000 distinct CDR3 sequences, 41% of them seen only once. After removal of 5 bases from V and 3 bases from J, the junction contained 8 bases not matched to a gene. There are 17 residues in the CDR3. Per the germline V gene, CDR1 is SGHVS and CDR2 is FQNEAQ. With regard to this clonotype: Antigen specificity is unknown.

The chain combines TRBV7-8 with TRBJ2-1; TRBD2 matches 12 bases. The sample consisted of glioma tissue, nonneoplastic brain tissue, or PBMCs (not recorded which). This clonotype was obtained from a human donor with low-grade glioma or glioblastoma, undergoing nonglioma brain surgery, or in good health (not recorded which). The CDR3 coding sequence is TGTGCCAGCAGCCCACTAGCGGGAGGACGAAACTACAATGAGCAGTTCTTC. This sequence encodes CASSPLAGGRNYNEQFF.